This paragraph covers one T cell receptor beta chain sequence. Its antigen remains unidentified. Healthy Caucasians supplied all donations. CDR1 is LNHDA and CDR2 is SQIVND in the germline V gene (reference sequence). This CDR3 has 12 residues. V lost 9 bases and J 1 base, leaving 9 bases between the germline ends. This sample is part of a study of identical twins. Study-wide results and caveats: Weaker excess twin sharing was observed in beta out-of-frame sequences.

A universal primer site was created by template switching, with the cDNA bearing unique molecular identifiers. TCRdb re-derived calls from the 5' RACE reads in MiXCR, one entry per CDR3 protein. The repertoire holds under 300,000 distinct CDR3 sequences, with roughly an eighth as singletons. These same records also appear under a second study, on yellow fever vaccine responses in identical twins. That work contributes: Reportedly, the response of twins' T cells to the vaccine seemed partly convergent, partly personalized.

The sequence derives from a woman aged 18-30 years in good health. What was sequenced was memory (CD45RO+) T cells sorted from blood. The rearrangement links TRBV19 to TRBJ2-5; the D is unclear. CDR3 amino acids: CASADTQETQYF. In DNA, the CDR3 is TGTGCCAGCGCCGATACCCAAGAGACCCAGTACTTC.